The T cell receptor beta chain under discussion was sequenced for a study of patients and donors after allogeneic stem cell transplantation. Germline CDR1 and CDR2: SGHTS and YDEGEE. The CDR3 length is 15 residues. Trimming left V 0 bases short and J 0 bases short, with 7 bases between. TCRdb itself ran the RT-PCR reads through MiXCR, one entry per CDR3 protein. Of roughly 200,000 distinct CDR3 sequences listed, over 30% are singletons. The source material was blood, either unsorted or a sorted T cell fraction (not recorded which). The chain combines TRBV5-8 with TRBJ1-5; the D is unclear. The receptor comes from a human donor who was either an allogeneic HSCT recipient or a stem cell or donor lymphocyte infusion donor (not recorded which). It is not recorded whose cells these are; they may come from a transplant donor. The CDR3 is CASSLGLLSNQPQHF. The CDR3 coding sequence is TGTGCCAGCAGCTTGGGGCTTCTTAGCAATCAGCCCCAGCATTTT.